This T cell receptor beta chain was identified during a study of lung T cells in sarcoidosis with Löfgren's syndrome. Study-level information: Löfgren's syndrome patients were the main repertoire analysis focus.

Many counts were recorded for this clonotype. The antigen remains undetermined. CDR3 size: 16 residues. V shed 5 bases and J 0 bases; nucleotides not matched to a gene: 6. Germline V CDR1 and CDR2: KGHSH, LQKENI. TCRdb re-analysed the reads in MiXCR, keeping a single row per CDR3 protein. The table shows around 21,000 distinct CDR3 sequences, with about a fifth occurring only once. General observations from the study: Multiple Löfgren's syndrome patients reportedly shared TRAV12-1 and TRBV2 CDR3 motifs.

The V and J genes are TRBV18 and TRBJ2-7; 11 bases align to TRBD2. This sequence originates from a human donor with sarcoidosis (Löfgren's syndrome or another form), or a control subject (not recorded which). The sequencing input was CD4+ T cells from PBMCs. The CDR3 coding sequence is TGTGCCAGCTCATCGAACCTAGCGGGGGGCTCCTACGAGCAGTACTTC. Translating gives CASSSNLAGGSYEQYF.